This passage covers 26 T cell receptor beta chains from one sample sequenced in a study of T-cell reconstitution after alpha-beta-depleted transplantation in children. Construction of the TCRbeta library involved unique molecular identifiers. TCRdb reprocessed the PCR reads via MiXCR and lists one record per CDR3 protein. The sample contains a few hundred thousand distinct CDR3 sequences, 10% of which appear only once. The material sequenced was PBMCs from the stem cell graft donor, taken from the stem cell graft. These receptors were obtained from a human donor who donated a stem cell graft to a child with acute lymphoblastic leukemia.

The rearrangement links TRBV27 to TRBJ2-1, with D possibly being TRBD2 (5 bases). Trimming shortened V by 0 bases and J by 9 bases, and 9 bases separated the two germline ends. CDR1 and CDR2 (germline): MNHEY, SMNVEV (reference sequence). This CDR3 is built from 13 residues. In nucleotides, the CDR3 is TGTGCCAGCAGTTTATCTCTTCGGGGTGAGCAGTTCTTC. Translating gives CASSLSLRGEQFF.

The chain joins TRBV5-1 to TRBJ2-7; 9 positions agree with TRBD1. The germline gives CDR1 SGHRS, CDR2 YFSETQ. J gave up 2 bases and V 4 bases, and 4 bases lay outside the gene matches. CDR3 length: 14 residues. The CDR3: CASSVGTGPYEQYF. The DNA for the CDR3 is TGCGCCAGCAGCGTGGGGACAGGGCCCTACGAGCAGTACTTC.

In DNA, the CDR3 is TGTGCCATCGGACGTGACAGGGAAAATCAGCCCCAGCATTTT. Translated: CAIGRDRENQPQHF. The rearrangement joins TRBV24-1 to TRBJ1-5, with 7 positions matching TRBD1. Trimming took 11 bases from V and 4 from J; bases not matched to a gene: 10. The CDR3 consists of 14 residues. CDR1 and CDR2 (germline): KGHDR, SFDVKD.

This clonotype appeared a few times. The V gene is TRBV20-1, the J gene TRBJ2-7, with 7 bases that match TRBD2. After removal of 1 base from V and 7 bases from J, the junction contained 10 bases not matched to a gene. Germline V gives CDR1 DFQATT, CDR2 SNEGSKA (reference sequence). There are 14 residues in the CDR3. CDR3 sequence reads: CSARVALAASEQYF. In nucleotides, the CDR3 is TGCAGTGCTAGAGTAGCTCTAGCGGCCTCGGAGCAGTACTTC.

The table lists this clonotype with a few counts. The CDR3 bases are TGTGCCAGCAGCTTGAATACCCTGGGGGAGCAGTTCTTC. It encodes CASSLNTLGEQFF. The V call is TRBV11-2, the J call TRBJ2-1; D call uncertain. The length of the CDR3 is 13 residues. Trimming left V 3 bases short and J 10 bases short, with 13 bases between. Per the germline V gene, CDR1 is SGHAT and CDR2 is FQNNGV.

This clonotype was found many times. The chain couples TRBV5-1 to TRBJ2-2, with 10 bases fitting TRBD2. Germline CDR1 and CDR2: SGHRS and YFSETQ. The CDR3 has 17 amino acids. The junction had 6 bases not matched to a gene; V was cut back by 0 bases and J by 4 bases. The CDR3 here is CASSLGLAGASTGELFF. CDR3 bases: TGCGCCAGCAGCTTGGGGCTAGCGGGAGCGAGCACCGGGGAGCTGTTTTTT.

This clonotype occurred many times. V is TRBV4-3 and J is TRBJ2-3, with 9 positions matching TRBD2. This CDR3 spans 16 amino acids. Trimming removed 2 bases from V and 2 bases from J; junction bases left unmatched: 5. CDR1 LGHNA and CDR2 YSLEER come from the germline V gene. The CDR3 protein is CASSQRREGTTDTQYF. The CDR3 DNA follows: TGCGCCAGCAGCCAAAGGCGGGAGGGCACCACAGATACGCAGTATTTT.

The chain has TRBV10-3 and TRBJ2-7, with 9 bases aligning to TRBD1. CDR1 is ENHRY, CDR2 SYGVKD, per germline. With 6 bases clipped from V and 3 bases from J, the junction kept 9 bases outside the gene matches. The CDR3 extends over 15 amino acids. The CDR3 DNA sequence: TGTGCCATCAGGCAAATTTGGGACAGGGACTACGAGCAGTACTTC. Translation: CAIRQIWDRDYEQYF.

The CDR3 DNA sequence: TGTGCCAGCAGCCCCGGGACTAGCGGGAGAAAAAGCTCAGATACGCAGTATTTT. It yields the protein CASSPGTSGRKSSDTQYF. The chain joins TRBV11-2 to TRBJ2-3; 14 bases match TRBD2. The CDR3 has 18 amino acids. Germline trimming cut 5 bases from V and 4 bases from J; bases unmatched to any gene: 11. The germline V gene has CDR1 SGHAT and CDR2 FQNNGV.

This clonotype was counted only a few times. The chain is built from TRBV20-1 and TRBJ1-6, with TRBD1 matching over 8 bases. The junction had 8 bases not matched to a gene; V was cut back by 5 bases and J by 5 bases. Germline V gene lookup returns CDR1 DFQATT and CDR2 SNEGSKA (reference sequence). CDR3 length equals 15 residues. For the CDR3, the DNA is TGCAGTGCTCGAAGGTCGACAGGGGATAATTCACCCCTCCACTTT. Translation gives CSARRSTGDNSPLHF.

The J gene is TRBJ1-1, the V gene TRBV7-9; weak D call: TRBD1 (5 bases). The CDR3 runs 13 residues. From germline, CDR1 is SEHNR and CDR2 FQNEAQ (reference sequence). Trimming took off 2 bases at V and 5 bases at J, with 9 bases between the two ends. DNA of the CDR3: TGTGCCAGCAGCTTAATGGAGGGGACTGAAGCTTTCTTT. Encoded protein: CASSLMEGTEAFF.

The count of this clonotype is one. This chain connects TRBV4-2 to TRBJ2-7; D possibly matches TRBD1 or TRBD2 (5 bases each). CDR3 length equals 14 residues. Trimming left V 1 base short and J 9 bases short, with 16 bases between. Per the germline V gene, CDR1 is LGHNA and CDR2 is YNFKEQ. The CDR3 DNA follows: TGTGCCAGCAGCCAAGGGGACGACCACGACGGGCAGTACTTC. Protein: CASSQGDDHDGQYF.

The rearrangement uses TRBV6-5 and TRBJ2-7, with D unclear. Deletions cut 0 bases from V and 3 bases from J, with 9 bases between. Germline loops: CDR1 MNHEY, CDR2 SVGAGI. This CDR3 has 14 amino acids. This CDR3 is CASSYSGQIYEQYF. CDR3 DNA: TGTGCCAGCAGTTACTCAGGGCAAATCTACGAGCAGTACTTC.

This clonotype was seen more than once but under ten times. CDR3 nucleotides: TGTGCCAGCACCCGGACTAGCGGGAGCAGCGATACGCAGTATTTT. It is translated as CASTRTSGSSDTQYF. This chain uses TRBV5-4 with TRBJ2-3; 13 nucleotides line up with TRBD2. CDR1 is SGHNT, CDR2 YYREEE, per germline (reference sequence). With 6 bases clipped from V and 6 bases from J, the junction kept 7 bases outside the gene matches. The CDR3 runs 15 residues.

Only a few counts were recorded for this clonotype. The chain recombines TRBV7-2 with TRBJ2-7; TRBD2 agrees at 13 bases. Germline V gene data show CDR1 as SGHTA and CDR2 as FQGNSA. The CDR3 is made up of 17 amino acids. V shed 5 bases and J 7 bases; nucleotides not matched to a gene: 14. CDR3 region: CASSVRTSGRSVREQYF. In DNA, the CDR3 is TGTGCCAGCAGCGTGCGGACTAGCGGGAGAAGCGTTAGAGAGCAGTACTTC.

This chain connects TRBV10-3 to TRBJ2-7; 14 positions agree with TRBD2. Looked up from germline, CDR1 is ENHRY and CDR2 is SYGVKD. The CDR3 is made up of 19 amino acids. The junction had 13 bases not matched to a gene; V was cut back by 5 bases and J by 1 base. The CDR3 DNA reads as TGTGCCATCAGTCGCAGGGGGACGGGACTAGCGGGAGATTCCTACGAGCAGTACTTC. It translates to CAISRRGTGLAGDSYEQYF.

The V gene is TRBV6-1, the J gene TRBJ2-1; 10 bases fit TRBD2. Germline V gives CDR1 MNHNS, CDR2 SASEGT. V trimming: 5 bases; J trimming: 5 bases; junction bases outside the gene matches: 12. This CDR3 spans 17 amino acids. For the CDR3, the DNA is TGTGCCAGCAGTAGCCGAGGGGGGACTAGCGTCGACAATGAGCAGTTCTTC. The encoded protein is CASSSRGGTSVDNEQFF.

This rearrangement joins TRBV20-1 to TRBJ1-5; 9 bases are a match to TRBD1. Germline lookup yields CDR1 DFQATT and CDR2 SNEGSKA (reference sequence). Losses at the gene ends were 6 bases for V and 4 bases for J; bases not matched to a gene: 4. The CDR3 contains 13 residues. Written as DNA, the CDR3 is TGCAGTGCCAAGGGACAGGGAAATCAGCCCCAGCATTTT. It codes for CSAKGQGNQPQHF.

Many counts were recorded for this clonotype. The gene calls are TRBV11-2 and TRBJ2-1; TRBD2 aligns across 16 bases. Germline assignment: CDR1 SGHAT and CDR2 FQNNGV. This CDR3 has 20 amino acids. V lost 5 bases to trimming and J lost 0 bases; unmatched junction nucleotides: 10. CDR3 DNA: TGTGCCAGCAGCACGCCCGGGACTAGCGGGAGGGGGAGCTCCTACAATGAGCAGTTCTTC. It encodes CASSTPGTSGRGSSYNEQFF.

The chain combines TRBV28 with TRBJ2-2; TRBD2 agrees at 8 bases. Germline V gene data show CDR1 as MDHEN and CDR2 as SYDVKM. The V and J ends lost 5 bases and 4 bases, in that order; junction bases with no gene match: 12. This CDR3 contains 17 residues. The CDR3 region is CASSVHPVGRATGELFF. Written as DNA, the CDR3 is TGTGCCAGCAGTGTTCACCCAGTCGGGAGGGCCACCGGGGAGCTGTTTTTT.

The V gene is TRBV3-1, the J gene TRBJ2-3; TRBD2 aligns across 10 bases. The CDR3 has 20 amino acids. Germline-derived CDR1 and CDR2 are LGHDT and YNNKEL (reference sequence). Trimming took 4 bases from V and 2 from J; bases not matched to a gene: 18. In DNA form, the CDR3 reads TGTGCCAGCAGCCCCGAGGCAGCGGGAGGGATGGTCGTTATCACAGATACGCAGTATTTT. Its translation: CASSPEAAGGMVVITDTQYF.

This clonotype was found a few times. This sequence joins TRBV6-1 and TRBJ2-3; TRBD2 matches 13 bases. V was clipped by 7 bases and J by 1 base; unmatched bases: 8. The CDR3 is 17 amino acids. Per germline, CDR1 MNHNS and CDR2 SASEGT. CDR3 sequence (DNA): TGTGCCAGCAAAACTAGCGGGAGGGCCCGGGGCACAGATACGCAGTATTTT. Protein product: CASKTSGRARGTDTQYF.

This chain joins TRBV5-1 and TRBJ2-2; D not resolved. Germline CDR1 is SGHRS and CDR2 is YFSETQ. V was pared by 0 bases and J by 1 base, with 16 bases between. The CDR3 is 18 amino acids. CDR3: CASSLVPAASQNTGELFF. The CDR3 nucleotides read TGCGCCAGCAGCTTGGTCCCCGCAGCATCGCAGAACACCGGGGAGCTGTTTTTT.

This chain uses TRBV20-1 with TRBJ2-3; no clear D. From germline, CDR1 is DFQATT and CDR2 SNEGSKA (reference sequence). CDR3 size: 14 residues. V dropped 5 bases and J dropped 0 bases, with 12 bases sitting between them. The CDR3 reads CSAYPGRSTDTQYF. The CDR3 nucleotides read TGCAGTGCTTATCCCGGGCGTAGCACAGATACGCAGTATTTT.

This clonotype was picked up a small number of times. The rearrangement uses TRBV27 and TRBJ2-1; no clear D gene. Germline CDR1 reads MNHEY; CDR2 reads SMNVEV (reference sequence). V lost 5 bases and J lost 7, with 15 bases in between. This CDR3 has 14 amino acids. The DNA for the CDR3 is TGTGCCAGCAGTAACAACCCCGGGTGGAATGAGCAGTTCTTC. It is translated as CASSNNPGWNEQFF.

In this sample, this clonotype turned up a few times. J is TRBJ1-2 and V is TRBV7-9; 8 bases are a match to TRBD1. J gave up 7 bases and V 5 bases, and 9 bases lay outside the gene matches. CDR3 length: 14 residues. Germline CDR1 is SEHNR and CDR2 is FQNEAQ (reference sequence). The CDR3 DNA sequence: TGTGCCAGCAGCGACCAGGGGGCGGGGGTTGGCTACACCTTC. Translation: CASSDQGAGVGYTF. The full variable domain, completed using reference TRBV7-9 and TRBJ1-2, is DTGVSQNPRHKITKRGQNVTFRCDPISEHNRLYWYRQTLGQGPEFLTYFQNEAQLEKSRLLSDRFSAERPKGSFSTLEIQRTEQGDSAMYLCASSDQGAGVGYTFGSGTRLTVV.